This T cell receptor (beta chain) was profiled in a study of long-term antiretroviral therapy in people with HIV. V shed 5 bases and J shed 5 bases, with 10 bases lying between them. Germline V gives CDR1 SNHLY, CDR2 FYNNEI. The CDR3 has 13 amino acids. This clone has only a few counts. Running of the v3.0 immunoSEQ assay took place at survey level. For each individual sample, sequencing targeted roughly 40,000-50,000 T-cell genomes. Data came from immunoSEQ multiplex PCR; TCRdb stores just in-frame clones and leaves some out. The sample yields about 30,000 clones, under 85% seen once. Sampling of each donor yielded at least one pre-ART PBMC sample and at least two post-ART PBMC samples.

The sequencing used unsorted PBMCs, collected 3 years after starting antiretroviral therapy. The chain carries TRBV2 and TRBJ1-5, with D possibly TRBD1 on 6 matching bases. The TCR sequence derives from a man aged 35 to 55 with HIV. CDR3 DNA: TGTGCCAGCAGTAGGGGGGAGGATCAGCCCCAGCATTTT. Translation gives CASSRGEDQPQHF.